This paragraph reports one T cell receptor (beta chain). Its antigen target is currently unknown. Per-base qualities were not stored, and no clone one base away is much larger. V is cut by 3 bases and J by 5 bases, and the space between the germline ends is 12 bases. The germline V gene yields SGHRS for CDR1 and YFSETQ for CDR2. The CDR3, cysteine through phenylalanine, is 14 amino acids long. Only the CDR3 region is kept as DNA, spanning 42 bases read in frame from base 1. Each collaborating institution followed its own protocols to collect whole blood in K2EDTA tubes. For TCRbeta analysis, collaborators shipped samples as frozen whole blood, isolated PBMCs, or DNA extracted from either of those sample types. These data belong to a study of blood T cell repertoires in COVID-19 (dated by TCRdb to about 2020). In the study overall: Collaborator samples came from the United States, Italy and Spain and covered acute and convalescent phases of COVID-19. The material from the prospective study consisted of cDNA or gDNA derived from T cells, B-cell-depleted T cells, or PBMCs. The dataset comprised deeply sampled blood TCRbeta repertoires from subjects exposed to, actively infected with, or recovered from COVID-19. The repertoires were made available in a free public database intended to serve as a resource for research on the immune response to SARS-CoV-2. The samples were drawn from the first 160 participants of the ongoing ImmuneRACE study and from 950 to 1,500 subjects provided by 6 global collaborators. The sample metadata nearly always contained a de-identified subject ID, COVID-19 status, age in years and sex. Where HLA class I and class II types were available, the types were taken from metadata supplied by the sample provider, not from assay-based typing. Here is what the overall study found, with its caveats: Clinical and demographic metadata were provided uncurated, with the amount varying by source and participant.

TCRbeta CDR3 regions were amplified from genomic DNA using the immunoSEQ Assay, a bias-controlled multiplex PCR. On the study's bioinformatics: The number of nucleated cells in each sample was estimated from the amplification of reference gene primers within the assay. Sequence reads were collapsed and filtered to measure the absolute abundance of every unique TCRbeta CDR3 rearrangement. For each sample, productive Simpson clonality was calculated as the square root of Simpson's diversity index over productive rearrangements. TCRdb retrieved this table from immuneACCESS and kept in-frame rearrangements only. Not all clones are present; in checked studies, unresolved V genes account for under half, and no reason is known for the remainder. The D gene and trimming were derived from the DNA, and the V and J assignments and clone size from that table. This sample has roughly 100,000 clones in its table, and roughly 83% of those were observed once. The ten biggest clones cover about 3.3% of the sample.

Material: peripheral blood. The chain joins TRBV5-1 to TRBJ1-5; the D segment could be TRBD1, given 5 matching bases. The sequence was obtained from a woman of 80 years or more with active or convalescent COVID-19. The CDR3 reads CASSSKPGDQPQHF. The sequenced DNA is TGCGCCAGCAGCTCTAAGCCGGGGGATCAGCCCCAGCATTTT.